This TCR beta chain came from a study of blood T cell repertoires in COVID-19. The CDR3 totals 15 residues. Deletions cut 1 base from V and 9 bases from J, with 16 bases between. The V gene's germline CDR1 is SGHDN and CDR2 FVKESK. This clone was detected once. This table comes from immunoSEQ multiplex PCR, and its TCRdb copy is limited to in-frame clones, with some not included. The sample has roughly 70,000 clones, approximately 86% seen once; the top ten hold about 4%. The source material was peripheral blood. This sequence was found in a man in his 70s with active COVID-19. V usage is TRBV14 and J usage is TRBJ2-1, with D possibly matching TRBD2 (6 bases). The CDR3 reads CASSQVAGSMGEQFF. CDR3 DNA: TGTGCCAGCAGCCAAGTGGCCGGGAGTATGGGTGAGCAGTTCTTC.